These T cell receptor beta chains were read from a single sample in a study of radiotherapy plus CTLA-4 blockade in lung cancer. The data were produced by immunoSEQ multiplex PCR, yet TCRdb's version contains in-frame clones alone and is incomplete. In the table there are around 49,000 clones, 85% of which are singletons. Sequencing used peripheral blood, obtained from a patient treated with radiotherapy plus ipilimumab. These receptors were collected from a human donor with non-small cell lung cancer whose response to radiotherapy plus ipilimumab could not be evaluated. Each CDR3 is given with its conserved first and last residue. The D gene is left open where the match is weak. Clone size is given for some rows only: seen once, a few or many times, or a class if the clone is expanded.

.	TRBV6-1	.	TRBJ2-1	CASLRGGSYNEQFF	TGTGCCAGTCTCAGGGGTGGCTCCTACAATGAGCAGTTCTTC
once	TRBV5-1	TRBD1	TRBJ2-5	CASSSGTGKETQYF	TGCGCCAGCAGCTCTGGGACAGGAAAAGAGACCCAGTACTTC
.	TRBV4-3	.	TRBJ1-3	CASSQDKRAPGNTIYF	TGCGCCAGCAGCCAAGATAAGAGGGCGCCGGGAAACACCATATATTTT
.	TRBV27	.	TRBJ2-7	CASSQQGSEQYF	TGTGCCAGCAGTCAACAGGGAAGCGAGCAGTACTTC
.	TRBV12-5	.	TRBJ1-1	CASGLGPGREAFF	TGTGCTAGTGGTTTGGGCCCGGGTCGTGAAGCTTTCTTT
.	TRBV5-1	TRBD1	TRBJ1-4	CASSFGTGGEKLFF	TGCGCCAGCAGCTTCGGGACAGGGGGCGAAAAACTGTTTTTT
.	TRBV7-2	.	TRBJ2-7	CASSSYGEQYF	TGTGCCAGCAGTAGTTATGGTGAGCAGTACTTC
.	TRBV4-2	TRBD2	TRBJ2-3	CASSHDSGRTDTQYF	TGTGCCAGCAGCCACGATAGCGGGAGAACAGATACGCAGTATTTT
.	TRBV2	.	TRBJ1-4	CASRGKTGSNEKLFF	TGTGCCAGCAGGGGGAAGACAGGCTCAAATGAAAAACTGTTTTTT
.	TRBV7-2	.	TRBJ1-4	CASSGNPGFNEKLFF	TGTGCCAGCAGCGGAAATCCAGGGTTTAATGAAAAACTGTTTTTT
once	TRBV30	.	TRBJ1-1	CAWSWGGARDTEAFF	TGTGCCTGGAGTTGGGGAGGGGCCCGGGACACTGAAGCTTTCTTT
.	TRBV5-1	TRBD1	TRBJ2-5	CASSLRDSQETQYF	TGCGCCAGCAGTCTCCGGGACAGTCAAGAGACCCAGTACTTC
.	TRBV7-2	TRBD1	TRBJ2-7	CASSMDRGPSYEQYF	TGTGCCAGCAGCATGGACAGGGGGCCCTCCTACGAGCAGTACTTC
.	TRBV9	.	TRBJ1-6	CASSVAWGGNSPLHF	TGTGCCAGCAGCGTAGCGTGGGGCGGAAATTCACCCCTCCACTTT
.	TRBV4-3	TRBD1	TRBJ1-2	CASSQWGQGGNGYTF	TGCGCCAGCAGCCAGTGGGGACAGGGCGGGAATGGCTACACCTTC
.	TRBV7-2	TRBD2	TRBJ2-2	CASSFLGLGNTGELFF	TGTGCCAGCAGCTTCCTGGGACTAGGAAACACCGGGGAGCTGTTTTTT
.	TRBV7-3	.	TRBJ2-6	CASSRESGANVLTF	TGTGCCAGCAGCCGCGAATCTGGGGCCAACGTCCTGACTTTC
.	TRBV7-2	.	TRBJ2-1	CASSLSRGNEQFF	TGTGCCAGCAGCTTAAGCAGGGGCAATGAGCAGTTCTTC
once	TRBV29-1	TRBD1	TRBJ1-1	CSVNVRGRGVTEAFF	TGCAGCGTTAATGTGAGGGGGCGTGGGGTGACTGAAGCTTTCTTT
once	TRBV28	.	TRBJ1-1	CASSLSQGNTEAFF	TGTGCCAGCAGTTTATCCCAGGGGAACACTGAAGCTTTCTTT
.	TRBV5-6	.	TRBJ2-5	CASSSFGQETQYF	TGTGCCAGCAGCTCGTTCGGTCAAGAGACCCAGTACTTC
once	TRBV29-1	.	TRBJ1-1	CSAPGQGGTEAFF	TGCAGCGCCCCTGGGCAGGGAGGCACTGAAGCTTTCTTT
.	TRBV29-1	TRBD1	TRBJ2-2	CSVRDRGFTGELFF	TGCAGCGTGCGGGACAGGGGGTTCACCGGGGAGCTGTTTTTT
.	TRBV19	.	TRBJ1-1	CASRREGGRPEAFF	TGTGCCAGTAGACGGGAGGGGGGGCGGCCTGAAGCTTTCTTT
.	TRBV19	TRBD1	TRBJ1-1	CASSIVGQGMTEAFF	TGTGCCAGTAGTATAGTGGGACAGGGAATGACTGAAGCTTTCTTT
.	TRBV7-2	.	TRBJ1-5	CASSLGTTANQPQHF	TGTGCCAGCAGCTTAGGGACGACAGCGAATCAGCCCCAGCATTTT
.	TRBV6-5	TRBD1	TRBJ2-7	CASSTTGGVEYEQYF	TGTGCCAGCAGTACTACAGGGGGCGTCGAGTACGAGCAGTACTTC
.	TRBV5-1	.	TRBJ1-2	CASSPGNPQGYTF	TGCGCCAGCAGCCCTGGCAACCCGCAGGGCTACACCTTC
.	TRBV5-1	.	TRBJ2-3	CASSPIAGTDTQYF	TGCGCCAGCAGCCCGATAGCGGGCACAGATACGCAGTATTTT
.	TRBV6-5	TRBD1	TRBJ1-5	CASSSGTGGRQPQHF	TGTGCCAGCAGTTCTGGGACAGGGGGGCGTCAGCCCCAGCATTTT
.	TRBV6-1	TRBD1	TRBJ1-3	CASRGTGMGRGTIYF	TGTGCCAGCAGGGGGACAGGGATGGGACGAGGCACCATATATTTT
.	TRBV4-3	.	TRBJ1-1	CASSQNIENTEAFF	TGCGCCAGCAGCCAAAATATAGAGAACACTGAAGCTTTCTTT
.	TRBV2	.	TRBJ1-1	CASSEGSGNTEAFF	TGTGCCAGCAGTGAAGGGTCAGGGAACACTGAAGCTTTCTTT
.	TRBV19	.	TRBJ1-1	CASGQGSTEAFF	TGTGCCAGTGGGCAGGGGTCGACTGAAGCTTTCTTT
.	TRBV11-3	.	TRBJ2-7	CASSLALGYEQYF	TGTGCCAGCAGCTTAGCTCTAGGCTACGAGCAGTACTTC
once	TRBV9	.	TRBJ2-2	CASSVGRGELFF	TGTGCCAGCAGCGTGGGGCGGGGGGAGCTGTTTTTT
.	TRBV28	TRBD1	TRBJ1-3	CASRPTGKAGNTIYF	TGTGCCAGCAGGCCGACAGGGAAGGCTGGAAACACCATATATTTT
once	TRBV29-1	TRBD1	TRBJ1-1	CSVPVTGGGTEAFF	TGCAGCGTTCCTGTAACAGGGGGCGGCACTGAAGCTTTCTTT
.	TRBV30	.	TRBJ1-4	CAWRTYGAAGEKLFF	TGTGCCTGGAGGACCTACGGGGCAGCGGGGGAAAAACTGTTTTTT
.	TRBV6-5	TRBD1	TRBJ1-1	CASSLPGQGEAFF	TGTGCCAGCAGTCTGCCAGGACAGGGTGAAGCTTTCTTT
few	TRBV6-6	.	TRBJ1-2	CASLPARTGDGYTF	TGTGCCAGCCTACCAGCCCGAACGGGGGATGGCTACACCTTC
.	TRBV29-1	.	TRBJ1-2	CSVEFIYSGYGYTF	TGCAGCGTTGAATTCATTTATTCGGGCTATGGCTACACCTTC
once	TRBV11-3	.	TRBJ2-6	CASSLEGRGTGANVLTF	TGTGCCAGCAGCTTAGAAGGCAGGGGTACTGGGGCCAACGTCCTGACTTTC
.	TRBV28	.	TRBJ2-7	CASSFSRGATYEQYF	TGTGCCAGCAGTTTTTCCCGGGGGGCGACCTACGAGCAGTACTTC
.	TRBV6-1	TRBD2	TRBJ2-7	CASRPPTSVTYEQYF	TGTGCCAGCAGGCCGCCGACTAGCGTAACCTACGAGCAGTACTTC
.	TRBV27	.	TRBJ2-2	CASSLRGGELFF	TGTGCCAGCAGTTTAAGGGGCGGGGAGCTGTTTTTT
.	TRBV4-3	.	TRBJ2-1	CASSQDRVEQFF	TGCGCCAGCAGCCAAGATCGGGTCGAGCAGTTCTTC
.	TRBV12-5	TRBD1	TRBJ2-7	CASGLGQGYEQYF	TGTGCTAGTGGTTTAGGACAGGGCTACGAGCAGTACTTC
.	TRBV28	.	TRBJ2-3	CASHPRSPSTDTQYF	TGTGCCAGCCATCCCAGGTCGCCGAGCACAGATACGCAGTATTTT
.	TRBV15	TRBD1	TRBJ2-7	CATSKGQNYEQYF	TGTGCCACCAGCAAGGGACAGAACTACGAGCAGTACTTC
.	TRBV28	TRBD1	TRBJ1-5	CASHQGARGNQPQHF	TGTGCCAGTCATCAGGGGGCGCGGGGCAATCAGCCCCAGCATTTT
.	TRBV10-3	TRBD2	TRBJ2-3	CAISFSGGSTDTQYF	TGTGCCATCAGTTTTAGCGGGGGTAGCACAGATACGCAGTATTTT
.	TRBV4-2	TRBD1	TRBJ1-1	CASSQSRDSRNTEAFF	TGTGCCAGCAGCCAAAGTAGGGACAGCAGGAACACTGAAGCTTTCTTT
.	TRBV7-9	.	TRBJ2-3	CASSTVGGIDTQYF	TGTGCCAGCAGCACAGTGGGGGGTATAGATACGCAGTATTTT